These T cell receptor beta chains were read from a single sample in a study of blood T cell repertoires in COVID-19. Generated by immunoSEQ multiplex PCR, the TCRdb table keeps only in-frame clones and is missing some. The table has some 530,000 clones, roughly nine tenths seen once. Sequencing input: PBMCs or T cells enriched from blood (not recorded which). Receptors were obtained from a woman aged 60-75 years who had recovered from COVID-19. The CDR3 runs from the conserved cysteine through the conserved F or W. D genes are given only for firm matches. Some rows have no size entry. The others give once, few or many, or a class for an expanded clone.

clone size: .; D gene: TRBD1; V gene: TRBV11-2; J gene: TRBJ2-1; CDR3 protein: CASSSPRGLDNNEQFF; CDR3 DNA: TGTGCCAGCAGCTCCCCCAGGGGGCTAGATAACAATGAGCAGTTCTTC
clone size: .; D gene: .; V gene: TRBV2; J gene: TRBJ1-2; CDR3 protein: CASQPSSRGGYTF; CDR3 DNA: TGTGCCAGCCAGCCGAGCTCCCGAGGGGGCTACACCTTC
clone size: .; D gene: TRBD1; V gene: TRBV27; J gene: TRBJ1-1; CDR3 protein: CASSWGQGRSTEAFF; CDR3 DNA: TGTGCCAGCAGTTGGGGACAGGGTCGGAGCACTGAAGCTTTCTTT
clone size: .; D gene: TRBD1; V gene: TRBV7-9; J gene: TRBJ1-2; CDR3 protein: CASSYRDSLDYGYTF; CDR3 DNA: TGTGCCAGCAGCTACCGGGACAGTCTCGACTATGGCTACACCTTC
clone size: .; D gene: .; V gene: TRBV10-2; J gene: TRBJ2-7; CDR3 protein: CASSESSPGRTHSYEQYF; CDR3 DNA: TGCGCCAGCAGTGAGTCGAGTCCAGGACGGACACACTCCTACGAGCAGTACTTC
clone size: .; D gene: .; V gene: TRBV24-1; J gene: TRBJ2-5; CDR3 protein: CATKQGSQETQYF; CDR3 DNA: TGTGCCACCAAACAGGGCTCACAAGAGACCCAGTACTTC
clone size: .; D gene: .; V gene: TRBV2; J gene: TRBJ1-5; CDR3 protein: CASSETIRQPQHF; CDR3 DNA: TGTGCCAGCAGTGAAACTATTAGACAGCCCCAGCATTTT
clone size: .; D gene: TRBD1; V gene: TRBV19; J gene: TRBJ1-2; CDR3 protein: CASSSQGAHNYGYTF; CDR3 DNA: TGTGCCAGTAGTTCGCAGGGGGCACATAACTATGGCTACACCTTC
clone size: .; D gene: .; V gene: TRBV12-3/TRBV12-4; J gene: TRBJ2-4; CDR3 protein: CASAGGIGNIQYF; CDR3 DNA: TGTGCCAGCGCCGGAGGGATTGGAAACATTCAGTACTTC
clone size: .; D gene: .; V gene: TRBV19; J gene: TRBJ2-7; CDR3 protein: CASSIDGGSKQYF; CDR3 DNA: TGTGCCAGTAGTATAGATGGCGGATCCAAACAGTACTTC
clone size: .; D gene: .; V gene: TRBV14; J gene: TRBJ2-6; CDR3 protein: CASSRGPSRAGANVLTF; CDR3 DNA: TGTGCCAGCAGCCGTGGCCCTTCGAGGGCTGGGGCCAACGTCCTGACTTTC
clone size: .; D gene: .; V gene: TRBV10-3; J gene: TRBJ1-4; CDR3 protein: CAISEGGTNEKLFF; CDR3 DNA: TGTGCCATCAGTGAGGGAGGGACTAATGAAAAACTGTTTTTT
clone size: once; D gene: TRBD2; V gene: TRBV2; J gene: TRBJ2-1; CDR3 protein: CASSVPRGVYNEQFF; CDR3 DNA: TGTGCCAGCAGTGTGCCCCGGGGGGTCTACAATGAGCAGTTCTTC
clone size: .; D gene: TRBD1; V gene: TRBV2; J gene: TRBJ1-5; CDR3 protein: CASSGQGDQPQHF; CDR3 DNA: TGTGCCAGCAGCGGACAGGGTGATCAGCCCCAGCATTTT
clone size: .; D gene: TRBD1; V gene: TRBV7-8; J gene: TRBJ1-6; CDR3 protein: CASSPLPGQFYNSPLHF; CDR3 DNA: TGTGCCAGCAGTCCGCTGCCGGGACAGTTTTATAATTCACCCCTCCACTTT
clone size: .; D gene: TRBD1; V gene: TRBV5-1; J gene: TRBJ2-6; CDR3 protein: CASSLRTGSSGANVLTF; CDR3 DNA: TGCGCCAGCAGCTTGAGGACAGGGTCCTCTGGGGCCAACGTCCTGACTTTC
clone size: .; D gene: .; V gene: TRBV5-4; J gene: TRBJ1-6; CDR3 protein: CASSPRGSPLHF; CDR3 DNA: TGTGCCAGCAGCCCAAGGGGATCACCCCTCCACTTT
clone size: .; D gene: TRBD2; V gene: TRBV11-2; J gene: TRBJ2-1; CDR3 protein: CASSLASGYNEQFF; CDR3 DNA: TGTGCCAGCAGCTTAGCTAGCGGCTACAATGAGCAGTTCTTC
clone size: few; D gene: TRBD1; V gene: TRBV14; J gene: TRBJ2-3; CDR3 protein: CASSQAPTGWDTQYF; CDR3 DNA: TGTGCCAGCAGCCAAGCCCCGACAGGGTGGGATACGCAGTATTTT
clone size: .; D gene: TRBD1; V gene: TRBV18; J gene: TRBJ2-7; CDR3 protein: CASSPTGGGYEQYF; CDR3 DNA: TGTGCCAGCTCACCGACAGGGGGCGGTTACGAGCAGTACTTC
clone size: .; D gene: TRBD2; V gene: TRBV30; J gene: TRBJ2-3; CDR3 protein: CAWSRLAGSTDTQYF; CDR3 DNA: TGTGCCTGGAGTAGACTAGCGGGGAGCACAGATACGCAGTATTTT
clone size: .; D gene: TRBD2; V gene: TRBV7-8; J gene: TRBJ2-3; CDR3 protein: CASRPFVAGGRADTQYF; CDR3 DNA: TGTGCCAGCCGGCCCTTCGTAGCGGGGGGGAGGGCAGATACGCAGTATTTT
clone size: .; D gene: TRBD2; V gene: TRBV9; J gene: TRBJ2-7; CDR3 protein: CASSVVGGYEQYF; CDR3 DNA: TGTGCCAGCAGCGTAGTGGGAGGGTACGAGCAGTACTTC
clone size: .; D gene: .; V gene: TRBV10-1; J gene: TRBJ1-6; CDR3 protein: CASSPGGMGSPLHF; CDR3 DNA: TGCGCCAGCAGTCCGGGGGGCATGGGTTCACCCCTCCACTTT
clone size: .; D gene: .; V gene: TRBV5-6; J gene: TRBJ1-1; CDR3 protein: CASSLGPAPLEAFF; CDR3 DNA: TGTGCCAGCAGCTTGGGGCCCGCCCCTTTAGAAGCTTTCTTT
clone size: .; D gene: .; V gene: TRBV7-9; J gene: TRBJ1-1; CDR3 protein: CASSPQGGGTEAFF; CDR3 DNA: TGTGCCAGCAGCCCCCAAGGGGGAGGGACTGAAGCTTTCTTT
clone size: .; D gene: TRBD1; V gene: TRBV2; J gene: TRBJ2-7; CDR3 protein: CASSGRTGAYEQYF; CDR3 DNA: TGTGCCAGCAGTGGCCGGACAGGGGCCTACGAGCAGTACTTC
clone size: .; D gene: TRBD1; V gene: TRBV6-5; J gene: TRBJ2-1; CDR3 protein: CASSKTGIPSEQFF; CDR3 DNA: TGTGCCAGCAGTAAGACAGGGATCCCCTCTGAGCAGTTCTTC
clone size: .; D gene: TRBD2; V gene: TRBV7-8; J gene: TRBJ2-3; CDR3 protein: CASSARTSGASTDTQYF; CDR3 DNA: TGTGCCAGCAGCGCTCGGACTAGCGGGGCTAGCACAGATACGCAGTATTTT
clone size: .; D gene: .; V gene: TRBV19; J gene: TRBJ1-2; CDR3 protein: CASNFGGNYGYTF; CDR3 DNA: TGTGCCAGTAACTTCGGGGGGAACTATGGCTACACCTTC
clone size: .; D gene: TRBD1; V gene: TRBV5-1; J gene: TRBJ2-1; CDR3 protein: CASSLEAGGGNEQFF; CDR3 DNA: TGCGCCAGCAGCTTGGAGGCAGGGGGCGGAAATGAGCAGTTCTTC
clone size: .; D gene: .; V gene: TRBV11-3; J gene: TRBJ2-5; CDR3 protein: CASRGGDRKQETQYF; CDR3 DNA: TGTGCCAGCAGGGGGGGGGACAGGAAGCAAGAGACCCAGTACTTC
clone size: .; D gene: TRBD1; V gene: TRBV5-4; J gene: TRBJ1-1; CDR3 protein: CASSLDETGKAFF; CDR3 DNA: TGTGCCAGCAGCTTGGACGAGACAGGGAAAGCTTTCTTT
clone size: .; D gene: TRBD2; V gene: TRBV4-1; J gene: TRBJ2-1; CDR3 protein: CASSPPRAGGPGEQFF; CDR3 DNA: TGCGCCAGCAGCCCCCCTCGAGCGGGGGGGCCTGGTGAGCAGTTCTTC
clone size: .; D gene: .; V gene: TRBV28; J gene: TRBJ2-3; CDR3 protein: CASSVLAGRPGDTQYF; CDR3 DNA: TGTGCCAGCAGCGTATTGGCGGGCCGCCCAGGAGATACGCAGTATTTT
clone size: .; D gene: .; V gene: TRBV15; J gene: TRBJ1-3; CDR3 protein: CATSRSQVLGNTIYF; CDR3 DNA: TGTGCCACCAGCAGATCCCAGGTCCTAGGAAACACCATATATTTT
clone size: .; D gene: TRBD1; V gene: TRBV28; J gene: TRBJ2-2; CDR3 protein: CASSLGQGDTGELFF; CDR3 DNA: TGTGCCAGCAGTTTGGGACAGGGTGACACCGGGGAGCTGTTTTTT
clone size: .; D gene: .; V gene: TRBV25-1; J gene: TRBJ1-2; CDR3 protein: CASSEYYREGGYTF; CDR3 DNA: TGTGCCAGCAGTGAATATTACAGGGAGGGTGGCTACACCTTC